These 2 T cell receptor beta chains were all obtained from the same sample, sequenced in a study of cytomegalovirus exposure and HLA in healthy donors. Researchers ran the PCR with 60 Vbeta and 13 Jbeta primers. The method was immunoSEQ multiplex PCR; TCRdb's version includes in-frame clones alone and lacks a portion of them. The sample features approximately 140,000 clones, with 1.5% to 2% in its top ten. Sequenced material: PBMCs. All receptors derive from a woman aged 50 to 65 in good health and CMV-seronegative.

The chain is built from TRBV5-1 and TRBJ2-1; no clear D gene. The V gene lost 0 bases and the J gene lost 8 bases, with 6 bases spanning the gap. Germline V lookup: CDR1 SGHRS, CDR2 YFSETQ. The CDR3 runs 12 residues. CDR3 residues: CASSLDSDEQFF. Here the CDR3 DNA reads TGCGCCAGCAGCTTGGATAGTGATGAGCAGTTCTTC.

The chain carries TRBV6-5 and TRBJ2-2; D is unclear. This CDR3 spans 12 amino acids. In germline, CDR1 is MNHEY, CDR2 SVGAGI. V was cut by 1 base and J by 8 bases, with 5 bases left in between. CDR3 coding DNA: TGTGCCAGCAGTTACTTCCGTGGGGAGCTGTTTTTT. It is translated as CASSYFRGELFF.